One and the same sample provided the 27 T cell receptor beta chains below, sequenced in a study of the immune and genomic landscape of osteosarcoma. The data were produced by immunoSEQ multiplex PCR, yet TCRdb's version contains in-frame clones alone and is incomplete. This table has about 1,300 clones, around 73% appearing once. The sample consisted of metastatic tumor tissue from the lung. These receptors were taken from a woman aged 25 to 39 with osteosarcoma.

This clone was detected once. The chain has TRBV4-3 and TRBJ1-2; a possible D gene is TRBD1 (6 bases). Germline V gene sequence: CDR1 LGHNA, CDR2 YSLEER. The CDR3 is made up of 15 amino acids. With 2 bases removed from V and 4 bases from J, the gap between germline ends came to 14 bases. The CDR3 is CASSQLVGGGYGYTF. DNA for the CDR3: TGCGCCAGCAGCCAACTGGTAGGGGGGGGCTATGGCTACACCTTC.

This clone was counted a single time. The chain couples TRBV18 to TRBJ1-5; D call uncertain. Trimming took off 1 base at V and 1 base at J, with 14 bases between the two ends. The CDR3 consists of 17 residues. Germline V gives CDR1 KGHSH, CDR2 LQKENI. CDR3 DNA sequence: TGTGCCAGCTCACCACAGGGTTTTGGTCGGAGCAATCAGCCCCAGCATTTT. It yields the protein CASSPQGFGRSNQPQHF.

The chain links TRBV4-3 to TRBJ2-1; 9 nucleotides agree with TRBD2. V lost 3 bases and J lost 6; bases outside the gene matches: 6. CDR1 and CDR2 from the germline V gene are LGHNA and YSLEER. The CDR3 totals 15 residues. DNA for the CDR3: TGCGCCAGCAGCCATCCGTTAGCGGGAGCCAATGAGCAGTTCTTC. It translates to CASSHPLAGANEQFF.

This chain connects TRBV7-9 to TRBJ2-5; D is possibly TRBD1 or TRBD2 (6 bases each). V lost 5 bases and J lost 4, with 14 bases in between. The CDR3 extends over 14 amino acids. The germline V gene encodes CDR1 SEHNR and CDR2 FQNEAQ (reference sequence). CDR3 amino acids: CASSPGPGAETQYF. The DNA of the CDR3 is TGTGCCAGCAGCCCCGGGCCGGGGGCAGAGACCCAGTACTTC.

The chain carries TRBV28 and TRBJ2-7, with TRBD2 matching 8 bases. V was clipped by 6 bases and J by 1 base; unmatched bases: 8. CDR3 length: 15 amino acids. Germline V gives CDR1 MDHEN, CDR2 SYDVKM. CDR3 nucleotide sequence: TGTGCCAGCAGCCGGGGGGGCGGGGCATCCTACGAGCAGTACTTC. It yields the protein CASSRGGGASYEQYF. Together with reference TRBV28 and TRBJ2-7, the CDR3 gives the full variable domain: DVKVTQSSRYLVKRTGEKVFLECVQDMDHENMFWYRQDPGLGLRLIYFSYDVKMKEKGDIPEGYSVSREKKERFSLILESASTNQTSMYLCASSRGGGASYEQYFGPGTRLTVT.

V usage is TRBV30 and J usage is TRBJ2-1, with 7 bases aligning to TRBD1. Unmatched junction bases numbered 2, after V lost 0 bases and J lost 0 bases. The CDR3 has 15 residues. CDR1 and CDR2 from the germline V gene are GTSNPN and SVGIG (reference sequence). Here the CDR3 reads CAWSVRQGSYNEQFF. Written as DNA, the CDR3 is TGTGCCTGGAGTGTACGACAGGGCTCCTACAATGAGCAGTTCTTC.

The CDR3 coding sequence is TGTGCCAGTAGTAACGAGATATTTAGCGGGAAGCAGTTCTTC. This codes for CASSNEIFSGKQFF. The genes are TRBV19 and TRBJ2-1, with 8 bases identical to TRBD2. In germline, CDR1 is LNHDA, CDR2 SQIVND (reference sequence). V lost 4 bases to trimming and J lost 11 bases; unmatched junction nucleotides: 10. The CDR3 consists of 14 residues.

The rearrangement uses TRBV7-2 and TRBJ2-5; D unresolved. Trimming pared 1 base from V and 0 bases from J, leaving 9 bases between. Germline lookup yields CDR1 SGHTA and CDR2 FQGNSA. This CDR3 comprises 15 residues. CDR3 sequence: CASSLVGNYQETQYF. For the CDR3, the DNA is TGTGCCAGCAGCTTAGTAGGCAACTACCAAGAGACCCAGTACTTC.

This clone appeared a few times. The chain recombines TRBV27 with TRBJ2-7; 8 nucleotides line up with TRBD1. Germline V gene sequence: CDR1 MNHEY, CDR2 SMNVEV (reference sequence). CDR3 length equals 13 residues. Losses at the gene ends were 3 bases for V and 3 bases for J; bases not matched to a gene: 1. DNA for the CDR3: TGTGCCAGCAGTTTCGGGACAGGCTACGAGCAGTACTTC. The encoded protein is CASSFGTGYEQYF.

This clone was recorded only once. The J gene is TRBJ2-7, the V gene TRBV28; 9 bases align to TRBD1. Trimming cost V 6 bases and J 2 bases; bases outside gene matches: 11. The V gene's germline CDR1 is MDHEN and CDR2 SYDVKM. The length of the CDR3 is 16 residues. CDR3 sequence (DNA): TGTGCCAGCAGGTCGCCGGCCGGGACAGGGACCTACGAGCAGTACTTC. As protein: CASRSPAGTGTYEQYF.

This chain links TRBV7-9 with TRBJ1-5, with D perhaps matching TRBD1 (6 bases). Between the trimmed V and J ends, which lost 5 bases and 1 base, there was a span of 24 bases. Germline V gene data show CDR1 as SEHNR and CDR2 as FQNEAQ (reference sequence). This CDR3 has 19 residues. The CDR3 loop is CASSITGGGQGTSNQPQHF. For the CDR3, the DNA is TGTGCCAGCAGCATCACGGGTGGGGGCCAGGGGACCAGCAATCAGCCCCAGCATTTT.

The chain links TRBV27 to TRBJ2-3; TRBD1 agrees at 7 bases. CDR1 is MNHEY and CDR2 is SMNVEV in the germline V gene (reference sequence). Trimming took 5 bases from V and 2 from J; bases not matched to a gene: 7. This CDR3 comprises 15 residues. The DNA of the CDR3 is TGTGCCAGCAGTCCACGGACAGGAATCACAGATACGCAGTATTTT. Encoded protein: CASSPRTGITDTQYF.

In nucleotides, the CDR3 is TGCGCCAGCAGCACCGGGACTAGCGGGGGGGCTCTCTTGGAGACCCAGTACTTC. Translated, it gives CASSTGTSGGALLETQYF. The chain is built from TRBV5-1 and TRBJ2-5; 16 nucleotides agree with TRBD2. Germline V CDR1 and CDR2: SGHRS, YFSETQ. The CDR3 runs 18 residues. V lost 4 bases and J lost 5; bases outside the gene matches: 11.

The J gene is TRBJ1-6, the V gene TRBV6-4, with D hard to call. V was trimmed by 3 bases and J by 7 bases, leaving 10 bases between them. Germline V gene data show CDR1 as MRHNA and CDR2 as SNTAGT. This CDR3 spans 14 amino acids. CDR3 in DNA: TGTGCCAGCAGTGAGACCCTTGAGAATTCACCCCTCCACTTT. Protein product: CASSETLENSPLHF.

The V call is TRBV4-2, the J call TRBJ2-7; 9 positions agree with TRBD2. This CDR3 is built from 15 residues. The germline gives CDR1 LGHNA, CDR2 YNFKEQ. V gave up 0 bases and J gave up 5 bases; unmatched junction bases: 5. CDR3 nucleotides: TGTGCCAGCAGCCAAGAAACAGCGGGAGGAGACGAGCAGTACTTC. Translated: CASSQETAGGDEQYF.

The V and J genes are TRBV6-1 and TRBJ2-7; D gene ambiguous. The germline V and J ends were trimmed by 2 bases and 3 bases, with 2 bases remaining between them. CDR3 size: 11 residues. Looked up from germline, CDR1 is MNHNS and CDR2 is SASEGT. The CDR3 DNA reads as TGTGCCAGCAGTGAAATCTACGAGCAGTACTTC. This sequence encodes CASSEIYEQYF.

This clone appeared a few times. V usage is TRBV7-2 and J usage is TRBJ1-1; D might be TRBD1 (5 bases). Trimming took off 4 bases at V and 11 bases at J, with 17 bases between the two ends. The CDR3 is 13 amino acids. The V gene's germline CDR1 is SGHTA and CDR2 FQGNSA. CDR3 DNA: TGTGCCAGCAGCTGGGGGTGGAAGGGAGATGCTTTCTTT. Encoded protein: CASSWGWKGDAFF.

This chain uses TRBV5-1 with TRBJ2-2; 10 positions match TRBD2. With 0 bases clipped from V and 6 bases from J, the junction kept 8 bases outside the gene matches. CDR1 SGHRS and CDR2 YFSETQ come from the germline V gene. The CDR3 totals 17 residues. The CDR3 coding sequence is TGCGCCAGCAGCTTGGGGGCTAGCGGGAGTATGGCCGGGGAGCTGTTTTTT. The encoded protein is CASSLGASGSMAGELFF.

The rearrangement joins TRBV28 to TRBJ2-1; TRBD2 aligns across 13 bases. The V segment lost 5 bases and the J segment 7 bases; nucleotides outside the gene matches: 5. Per the germline V gene, CDR1 is MDHEN and CDR2 is SYDVKM. The CDR3 sequence is 15 residues long. The CDR3 DNA follows: TGTGCCAGCAGTCAAGGACTAGCGGGAGTAAATGAGCAGTTCTTC. Encoded protein: CASSQGLAGVNEQFF.

V is TRBV7-6 and J is TRBJ2-3; 7 positions match TRBD2. The CDR3 is made up of 17 amino acids. Germline V gives CDR1 SGHVS, CDR2 FNYEAQ. The trim removed 1 base at V and 0 bases at J, leaving 7 bases unmatched. CDR3 bases: TGTGCCAGCAGCTTAGGGGTTTCGGGGGGAAGCACAGATACGCAGTATTTT. This translates into CASSLGVSGGSTDTQYF.

The count of this clone is one. The V and J genes are TRBV7-9 and TRBJ2-1; possibly TRBD1 for D (6 bases). CDR1 and CDR2 from the germline V gene are SEHNR and FQNEAQ (reference sequence). The ends were cut back, 0 bases at V and 5 bases at J, with 11 bases in the middle. This CDR3 comprises 15 residues. CDR3 in DNA: TGTGCCAGCAGCTTAGCCGGGGCAGGGGACAATGAGCAGTTCTTC. Translated, it gives CASSLAGAGDNEQFF. Full variable domain (remainder filled in from reference TRBV7-9 and TRBJ2-1): DTGVSQNPRHKITKRGQNVTFRCDPISEHNRLYWYRQTLGQGPEFLTYFQNEAQLEKSRLLSDRFSAERPKGSFSTLEIQRTEQGDSAMYLCASSLAGAGDNEQFFGPGTRLTVL.

This chain connects TRBV5-4 to TRBJ1-1, with unresolved D. The CDR3 runs 14 residues. Trimming took 4 bases from V and 5 from J, leaving 15 bases between them. Germline CDR1 SGHNT, CDR2 YYREEE (reference sequence). CDR3 nucleotides: TGTGCCAGCAGCCCAGACCGGTTCGGGACTGAAGCTTTCTTT. Its protein product is CASSPDRFGTEAFF.

This clone was observed once. This rearrangement joins TRBV19 to TRBJ2-5, with no clear D. This CDR3 has 15 residues. The germline V and J ends were trimmed by 1 base and 7 bases, with 16 bases remaining between them. Germline values: CDR1 LNHDA, CDR2 SQIVND (reference sequence). The CDR3, as DNA: TGTGCCAGTAGTATAGGGAATAGCCCGCCAGGGACCCAGTACTTC. This codes for CASSIGNSPPGTQYF.

In its sample, this clone was seen once. The V gene is TRBV7-9, the J gene TRBJ2-1, with no clear D. CDR1 and CDR2 from the germline V gene are SEHNR and FQNEAQ (reference sequence). V dropped 0 bases and J dropped 8 bases, with 8 bases sitting between them. This CDR3 has 13 amino acids. The CDR3 DNA follows: TGTGCCAGCAGCTTAGCGCTTGGCCATGAGCAGTTCTTC. This translates into CASSLALGHEQFF.

The V call is TRBV2, the J call TRBJ1-6; 7 bases are shared with TRBD1. This CDR3 is built from 14 residues. Trimming took 6 bases from V and 9 from J; bases not matched to a gene: 8. CDR1 and CDR2 (germline): SNHLY, FYNNEI. CDR3 coding DNA: TGTGCCAGCAGGGAGACAGGGAGGGTTTCACCCCTCCACTTT. This translates into CASRETGRVSPLHF. Using reference TRBV2 and TRBJ1-6 for the parts outside the CDR3, the full variable domain is EPEVTQTPSHQVTQMGQEVILRCVPISNHLYFYWYRQILGQKVEFLVSFYNNEISEKSEIFDDQFSVERPDGSNFTLKIRSTKLEDSAMYFCASRETGRVSPLHFGNGTRLTVT.

This clone has a single count. The V call is TRBV13, the J call TRBJ2-7; a weak D match, TRBD2 (6 bases). The CDR3 covers 15 residues. V dropped 4 bases and J dropped 2 bases, with 15 bases sitting between them. The germline CDR1 and CDR2 sequences are PRHDT and FYEKMQ (reference sequence). CDR3 protein: CASSSRGLPTYEQYF. CDR3 sequence (DNA): TGTGCCAGCAGCTCCCGGGGACTGCCGACCTACGAGCAGTACTTC.

The gene calls are TRBV7-9 and TRBJ2-1, with TRBD1 as a possible D gene (6 bases). V lost 5 bases and J lost 3, with 20 bases in between. Germline V gives CDR1 SEHNR, CDR2 FQNEAQ (reference sequence). This CDR3 spans 17 amino acids. In DNA form, the CDR3 reads TGTGCCAGCAGCCTAACTACCGGCGACAGGATCTACAATGAGCAGTTCTTC. Encoded protein: CASSLTTGDRIYNEQFF.